This TCR beta chain was identified during a study of T cells in Graves' hyperthyroidism and ophthalmopathy. Study-wide context: Upon initial diagnosis and before any treatment, peripheral blood was collected.

This clonotype was counted at least ten times. Trimming cost V 7 bases and J 5 bases, with 17 bases left between them. The CDR3 runs 14 residues. It was RNA transcripts that yielded the amplified TCR beta CDR3 regions. The HTBI primer set drove a first-round RT-PCR of the TCR CDR3. TCRdb ran MiXCR on the multiplex PCR reads and lists one entry per CDR3 protein. The table has 400,000 to 500,000 distinct CDR3 sequences, roughly an eighth seen once. The source material was blood. This TCR was recovered from a woman between 18 and 29 years old with Graves' hyperthyroidism. The rearrangement links TRBV12-3 or TRBV12-4 to TRBJ1-2; a weak D match, TRBD1 (5 bases). The CDR3 protein is CASTPLGRDYGYTF. CDR3 coding DNA: TGTGCCAGCACCCCCCTTGGCAGGGATTATGGCTACACCTTC.